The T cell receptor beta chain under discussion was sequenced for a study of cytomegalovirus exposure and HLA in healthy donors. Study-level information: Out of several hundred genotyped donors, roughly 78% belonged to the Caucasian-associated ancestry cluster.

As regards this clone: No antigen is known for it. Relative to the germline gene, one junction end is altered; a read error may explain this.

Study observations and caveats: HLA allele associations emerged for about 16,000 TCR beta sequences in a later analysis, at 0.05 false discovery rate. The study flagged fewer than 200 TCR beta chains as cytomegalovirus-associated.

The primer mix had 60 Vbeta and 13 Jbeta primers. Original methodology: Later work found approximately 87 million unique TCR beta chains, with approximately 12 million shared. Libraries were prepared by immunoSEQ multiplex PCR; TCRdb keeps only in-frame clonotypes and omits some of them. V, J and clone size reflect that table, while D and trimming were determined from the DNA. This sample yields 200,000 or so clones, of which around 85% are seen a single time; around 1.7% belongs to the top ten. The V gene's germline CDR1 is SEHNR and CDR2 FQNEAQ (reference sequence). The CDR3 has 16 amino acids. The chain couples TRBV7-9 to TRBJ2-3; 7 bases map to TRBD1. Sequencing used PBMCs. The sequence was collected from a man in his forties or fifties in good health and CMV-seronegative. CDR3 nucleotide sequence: TGTTCCAGCAGCTTATCCGGGACAGCTAGCACAGATACGCAGTATTTT. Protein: CSSSLSGTASTDTQYF.